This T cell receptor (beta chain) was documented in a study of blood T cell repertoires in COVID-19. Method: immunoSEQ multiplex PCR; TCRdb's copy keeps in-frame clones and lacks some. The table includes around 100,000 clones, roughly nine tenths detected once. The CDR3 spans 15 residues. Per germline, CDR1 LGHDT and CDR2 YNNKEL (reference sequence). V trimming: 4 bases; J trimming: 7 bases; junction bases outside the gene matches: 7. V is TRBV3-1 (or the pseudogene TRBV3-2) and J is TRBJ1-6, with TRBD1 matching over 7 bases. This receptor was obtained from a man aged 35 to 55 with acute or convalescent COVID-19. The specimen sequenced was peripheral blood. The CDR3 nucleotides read TGTGCCAGCAGCCCAGAGCCGGGACAGAATTCACCCCTCCACTTT. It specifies CASSPEPGQNSPLHF.